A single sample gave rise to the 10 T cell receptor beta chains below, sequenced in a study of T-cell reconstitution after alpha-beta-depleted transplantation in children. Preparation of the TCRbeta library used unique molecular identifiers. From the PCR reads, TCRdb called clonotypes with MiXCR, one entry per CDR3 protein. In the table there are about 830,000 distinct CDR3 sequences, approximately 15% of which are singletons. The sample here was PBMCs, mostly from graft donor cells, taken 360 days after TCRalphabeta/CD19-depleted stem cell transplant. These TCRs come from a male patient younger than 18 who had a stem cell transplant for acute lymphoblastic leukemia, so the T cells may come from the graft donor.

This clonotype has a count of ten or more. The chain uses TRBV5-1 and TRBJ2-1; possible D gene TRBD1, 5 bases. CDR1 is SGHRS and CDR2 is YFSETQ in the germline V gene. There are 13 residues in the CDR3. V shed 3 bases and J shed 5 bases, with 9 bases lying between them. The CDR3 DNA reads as TGCGCCAGCAGCTCCCAGGGAAACAATGAGCAGTTCTTC. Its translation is CASSSQGNNEQFF.

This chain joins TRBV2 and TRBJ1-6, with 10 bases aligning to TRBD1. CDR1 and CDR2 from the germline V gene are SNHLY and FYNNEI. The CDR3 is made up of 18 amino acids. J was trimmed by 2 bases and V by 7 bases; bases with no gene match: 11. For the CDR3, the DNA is TGTGCCAGCAACCTCCCCTCGACAGGGGGCACCTATAATTCACCCCTCCACTTT. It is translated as CASNLPSTGGTYNSPLHF.

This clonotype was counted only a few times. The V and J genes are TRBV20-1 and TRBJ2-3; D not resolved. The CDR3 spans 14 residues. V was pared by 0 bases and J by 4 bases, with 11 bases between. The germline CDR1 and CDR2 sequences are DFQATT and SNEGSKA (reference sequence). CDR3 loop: CSARDKRWSDTQYF. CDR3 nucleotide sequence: TGCAGTGCTAGAGATAAGAGGTGGTCAGATACGCAGTATTTT.

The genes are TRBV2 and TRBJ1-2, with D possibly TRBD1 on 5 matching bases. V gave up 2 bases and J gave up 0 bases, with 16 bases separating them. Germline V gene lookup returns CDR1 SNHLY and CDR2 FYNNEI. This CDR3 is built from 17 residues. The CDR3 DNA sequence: TGTGCCAGCAGTGAATGGGGGGGGTCCCGACCTAACTATGGCTACACCTTC. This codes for CASSEWGGSRPNYGYTF.

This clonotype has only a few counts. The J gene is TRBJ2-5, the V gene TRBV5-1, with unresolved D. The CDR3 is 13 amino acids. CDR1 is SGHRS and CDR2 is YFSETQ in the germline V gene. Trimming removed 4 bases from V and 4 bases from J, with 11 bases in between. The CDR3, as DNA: TGCGCCAGCAGCCAGACATTGAGAGAGACCCAGTACTTC. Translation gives CASSQTLRETQYF.

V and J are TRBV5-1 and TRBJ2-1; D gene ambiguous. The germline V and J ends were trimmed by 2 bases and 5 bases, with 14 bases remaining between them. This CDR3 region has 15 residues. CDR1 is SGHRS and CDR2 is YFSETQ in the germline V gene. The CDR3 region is CASSLWPGEDNEQFF. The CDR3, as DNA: TGCGCCAGCAGCTTATGGCCAGGAGAAGACAATGAGCAGTTCTTC.

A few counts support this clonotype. The CDR3 nucleotides read TGTGCCAGCAGCCACAAAGTGGGACAGATCTATGGCTACACCTTC. Encoded protein: CASSHKVGQIYGYTF. The V and J genes are TRBV14 and TRBJ1-2, with 7 bases identical to TRBD1. Looked up from germline, CDR1 is SGHDN and CDR2 is FVKESK. V lost 3 bases to trimming and J lost 4 bases; unmatched junction nucleotides: 8. CDR3 length: 15 amino acids.

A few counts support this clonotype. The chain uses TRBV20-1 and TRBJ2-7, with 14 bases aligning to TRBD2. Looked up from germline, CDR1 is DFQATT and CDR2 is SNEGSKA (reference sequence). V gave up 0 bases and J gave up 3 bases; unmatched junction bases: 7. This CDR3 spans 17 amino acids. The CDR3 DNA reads TGCAGTGCTAGAGATGGTGGGACTAGCGGGAGAATCTACGAGCAGTACTTC. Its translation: CSARDGGTSGRIYEQYF.

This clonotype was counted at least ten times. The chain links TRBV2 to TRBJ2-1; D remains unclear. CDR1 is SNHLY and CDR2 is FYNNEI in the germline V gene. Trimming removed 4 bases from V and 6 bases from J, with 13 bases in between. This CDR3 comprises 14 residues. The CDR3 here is CASSAPLVGNEQFF. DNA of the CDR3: TGTGCCAGCAGTGCCCCCTTGGTGGGCAATGAGCAGTTCTTC.

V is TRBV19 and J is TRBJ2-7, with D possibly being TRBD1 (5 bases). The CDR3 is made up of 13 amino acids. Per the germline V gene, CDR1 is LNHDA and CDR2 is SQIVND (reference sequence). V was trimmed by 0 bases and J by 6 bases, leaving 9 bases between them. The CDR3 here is CASSIDLTAEQYF. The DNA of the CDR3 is TGTGCCAGTAGTATAGATCTGACAGCCGAGCAGTACTTC.